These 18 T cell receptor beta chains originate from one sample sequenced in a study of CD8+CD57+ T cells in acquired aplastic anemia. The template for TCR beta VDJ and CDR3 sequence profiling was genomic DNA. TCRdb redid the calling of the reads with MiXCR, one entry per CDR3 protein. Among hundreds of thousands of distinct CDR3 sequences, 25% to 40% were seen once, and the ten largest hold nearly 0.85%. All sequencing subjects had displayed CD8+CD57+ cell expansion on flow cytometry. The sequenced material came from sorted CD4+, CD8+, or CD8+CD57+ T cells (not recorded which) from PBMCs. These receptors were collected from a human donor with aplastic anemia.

The CDR3 DNA is TGTGCCAGCAGAGACGGGTCAACCCTCCACTTT. The encoded protein is CASRDGSTLHF. The rearrangement links TRBV2 to TRBJ1-6; D ambiguous. Germline CDR1 SNHLY, CDR2 FYNNEI. CDR3 length: 11 residues. Trimming left V 6 bases short and J 14 bases short, with 11 bases between.

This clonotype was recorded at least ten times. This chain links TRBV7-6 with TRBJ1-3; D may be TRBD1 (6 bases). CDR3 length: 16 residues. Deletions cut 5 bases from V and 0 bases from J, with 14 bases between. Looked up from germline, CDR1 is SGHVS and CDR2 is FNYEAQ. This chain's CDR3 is CASSPGTPRSGNTIYF. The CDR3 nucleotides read TGTGCCAGCAGCCCCGGGACACCGCGCTCTGGAAACACCATATATTTT.

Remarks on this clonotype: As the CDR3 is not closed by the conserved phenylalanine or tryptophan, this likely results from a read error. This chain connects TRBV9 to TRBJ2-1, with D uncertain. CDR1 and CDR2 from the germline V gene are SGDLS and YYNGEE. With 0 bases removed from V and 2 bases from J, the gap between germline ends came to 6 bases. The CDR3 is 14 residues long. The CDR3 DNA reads TGTGCCAGCAGCGTAGTGACCACCTACAATGAGCAGTTCCTC. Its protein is CASSVVTTYNEQFL.

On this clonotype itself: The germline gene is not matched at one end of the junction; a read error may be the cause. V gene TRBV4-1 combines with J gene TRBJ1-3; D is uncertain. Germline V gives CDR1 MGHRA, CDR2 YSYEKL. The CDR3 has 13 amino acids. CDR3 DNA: TGTGCCAGCAGCACGGGCCTCGGAAACACCATATATTTT. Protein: CASSTGLGNTIYF.

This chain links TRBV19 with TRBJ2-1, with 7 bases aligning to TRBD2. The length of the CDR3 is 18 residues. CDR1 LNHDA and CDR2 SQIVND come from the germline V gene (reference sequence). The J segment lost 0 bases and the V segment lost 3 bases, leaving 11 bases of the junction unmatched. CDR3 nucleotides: TGTGCCAGTAGTATCCGCACTTCTAGCGGCGCCTCCTACAATGAGCAGTTCTTC. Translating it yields CASSIRTSSGASYNEQFF.

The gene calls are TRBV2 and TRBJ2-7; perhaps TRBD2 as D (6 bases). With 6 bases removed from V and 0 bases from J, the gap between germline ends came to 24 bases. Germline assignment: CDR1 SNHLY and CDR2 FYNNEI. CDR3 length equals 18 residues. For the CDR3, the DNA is TGTGCCAGCAGCCCGGGAAGAGGAGCGGGTGATCTCTCCTACGAGCAGTACTTC. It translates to CASSPGRGAGDLSYEQYF. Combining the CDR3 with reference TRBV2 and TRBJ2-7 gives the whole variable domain EPEVTQTPSHQVTQMGQEVILRCVPISNHLYFYWYRQILGQKVEFLVSFYNNEISEKSEIFDDQFSVERPDGSNFTLKIRSTKLEDSAMYFCASSPGRGAGDLSYEQYFGPGTRLTVT.

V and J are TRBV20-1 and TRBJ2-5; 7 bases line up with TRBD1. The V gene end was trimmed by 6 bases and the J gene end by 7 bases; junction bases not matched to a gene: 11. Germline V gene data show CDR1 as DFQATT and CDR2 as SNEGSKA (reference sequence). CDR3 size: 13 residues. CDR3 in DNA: TGCAGTGCCCCCCAGGGGGAGAGGGGGACCCAGTACTTC. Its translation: CSAPQGERGTQYF.

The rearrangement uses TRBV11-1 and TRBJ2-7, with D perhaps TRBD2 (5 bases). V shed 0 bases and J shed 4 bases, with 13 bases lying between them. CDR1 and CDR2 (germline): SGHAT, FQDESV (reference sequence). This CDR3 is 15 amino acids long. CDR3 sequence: CASSLATGTIYEQYF. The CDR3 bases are TGTGCCAGCAGCTTAGCTACGGGAACTATATACGAGCAGTACTTC.

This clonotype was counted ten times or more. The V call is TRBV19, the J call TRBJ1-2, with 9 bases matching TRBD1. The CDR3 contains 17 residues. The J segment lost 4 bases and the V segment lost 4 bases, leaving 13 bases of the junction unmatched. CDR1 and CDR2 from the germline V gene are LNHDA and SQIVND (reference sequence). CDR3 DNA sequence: TGTGCCAGTAGTAGCCGGGACAGGGCTTTCACTAGCTATGGCTACACCTTC. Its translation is CASSSRDRAFTSYGYTF.

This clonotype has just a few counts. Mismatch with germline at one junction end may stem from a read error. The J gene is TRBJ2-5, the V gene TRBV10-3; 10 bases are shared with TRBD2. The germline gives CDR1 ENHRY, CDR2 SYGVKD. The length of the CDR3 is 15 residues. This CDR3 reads CASSSLAGGVETQYF. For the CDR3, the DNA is TGTGCCAGCAGTTCCTTAGCGGGAGGAGTTGAGACCCAGTACTTC.

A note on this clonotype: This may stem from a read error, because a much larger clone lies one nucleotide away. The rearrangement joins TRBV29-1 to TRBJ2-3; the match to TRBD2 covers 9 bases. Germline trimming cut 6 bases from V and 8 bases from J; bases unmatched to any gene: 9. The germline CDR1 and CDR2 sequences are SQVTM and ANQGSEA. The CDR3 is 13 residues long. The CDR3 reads CSVWAGGPGTQYF. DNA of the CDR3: TGCAGCGTATGGGCGGGGGGGCCAGGTACGCAGTATTTT.

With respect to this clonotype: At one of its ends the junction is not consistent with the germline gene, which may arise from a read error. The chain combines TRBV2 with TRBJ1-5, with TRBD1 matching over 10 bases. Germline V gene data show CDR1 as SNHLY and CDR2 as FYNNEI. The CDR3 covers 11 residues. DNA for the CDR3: TGTGCCAGCAGCCGAGGACAGGGGGTCTATTTT. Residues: CASSRGQGVYF.

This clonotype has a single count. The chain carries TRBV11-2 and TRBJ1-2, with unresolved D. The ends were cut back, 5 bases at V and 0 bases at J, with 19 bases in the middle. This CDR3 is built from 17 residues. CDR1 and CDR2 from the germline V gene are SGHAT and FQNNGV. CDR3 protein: CASSTQSRRLPNYGYTF. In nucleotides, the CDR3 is TGTGCCAGCAGCACGCAAAGCCGGAGGCTTCCTAACTATGGCTACACCTTC.

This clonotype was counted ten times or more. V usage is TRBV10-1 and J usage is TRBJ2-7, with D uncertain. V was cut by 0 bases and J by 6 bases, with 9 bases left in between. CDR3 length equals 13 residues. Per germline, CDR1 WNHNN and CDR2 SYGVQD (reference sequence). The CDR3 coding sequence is TGCGCCAGCAGTGAGTCATCGGTGGGCGAGCAGTACTTC. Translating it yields CASSESSVGEQYF.

The CDR3 DNA reads as TGTGCCACCCACTCCGGGACACACTCCTACAATGAGCAGTTCTTC. It is translated as CATHSGTHSYNEQFF. V is TRBV19 and J is TRBJ2-1, with a possible D match to TRBD1 (6 bases). Trimming removed 10 bases at V and 0 bases at J, with 16 bases between. Per the germline V gene, CDR1 is LNHDA and CDR2 is SQIVND (reference sequence). There are 15 residues in the CDR3. The full variable domain, rest sourced from reference TRBV19 and TRBJ2-1, is DGGITQSPKYLFRKEGQNVTLSCEQNLNHDAMYWYRQDPGQGLRLIYYSQIVNDFQKGDIAEGYSVSREKKESFPLTVTSAQKNPTAFYLCATHSGTHSYNEQFFGPGTRLTVL.

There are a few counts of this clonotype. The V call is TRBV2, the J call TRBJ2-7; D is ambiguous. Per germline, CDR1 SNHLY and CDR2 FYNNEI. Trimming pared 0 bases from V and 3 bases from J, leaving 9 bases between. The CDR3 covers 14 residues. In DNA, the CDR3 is TGTGCCAGCAGTGAAGCCGACACCATCTACGAGCAGTACTTC. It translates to CASSEADTIYEQYF.

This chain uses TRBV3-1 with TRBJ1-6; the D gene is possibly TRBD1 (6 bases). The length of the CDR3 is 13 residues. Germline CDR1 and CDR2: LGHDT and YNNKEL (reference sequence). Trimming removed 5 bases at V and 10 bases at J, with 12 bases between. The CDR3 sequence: CASSSRGGSPLHF. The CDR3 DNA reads TGTGCCAGCAGCTCCAGGGGAGGGTCACCCCTCCACTTT.

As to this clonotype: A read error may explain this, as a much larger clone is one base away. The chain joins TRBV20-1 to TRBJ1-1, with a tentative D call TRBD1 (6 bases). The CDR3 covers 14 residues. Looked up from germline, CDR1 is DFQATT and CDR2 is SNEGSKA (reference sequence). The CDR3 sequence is CSARDGGPSTKAFF. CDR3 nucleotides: TGCAGTGCTAGAGATGGGGGCCCTTCCACTAAAGCTTTCTTT.